Sequencing of this TCR beta chain was carried out in a study of blood T cell repertoires in COVID-19. Trimming shortened V by 6 bases and J by 1 base, and 10 bases separated the two germline ends. There are 14 residues in the CDR3. In germline, CDR1 is SGHVS, CDR2 FQNEAQ. Seattle patients were enrolled during active infection and followed longitudinally. Methods used by the authors: Reference gene primer amplification gave estimated nucleated cell counts. The protocol was immunoSEQ multiplex PCR, while the TCRdb copy is restricted to in-frame clones and leaves out a portion. V and J calls plus clone size are reproduced from that table; the DNA served to infer D and trimming. The sample records about 48,000 clones, 70% to 90% being singletons.

This clonotype was obtained from a woman aged 80 or over with COVID-19, enrolled during active disease. The rearrangement joins TRBV7-8 to TRBJ1-5; a weak D match, TRBD1 (6 bases). The sample was peripheral blood. CDR3 coding DNA: TGTGCCAGCAGGAGGGGGGGGAGCAATCAGCCCCAGCATTTT. This sequence encodes CASRRGGSNQPQHF.